These T cell receptor beta chains were read from a single sample in a study of blood T cell repertoires in COVID-19. This table comes from immunoSEQ multiplex PCR, and its TCRdb copy is limited to in-frame clones, with some not included. The data show almost 200,000 clones, roughly 90% seen once. Sequenced input: PBMCs or T cells enriched from blood (not recorded which). These TCRs come from a woman younger than 35 who had recovered from COVID-19. Each CDR3 is given with its conserved first and last residue. A D gene is named only where the DNA matches it firmly. The listing skips clone size in some rows; elsewhere it reads once, few, many or a size class.

D: TRBD1
V: TRBV9
size: -
J: TRBJ1-5
DNA: TGTGCCAGCAGCTCAACGGGACAGGCTAATCAGCCCCAGCATTTT
CDR3: CASSSTGQANQPQHF

D: TRBD2
V: TRBV19
size: -
J: TRBJ2-2
DNA: TGTGCCAGTAGGCAGGGCGGGGGGGCCGGCACCGGGGAGCTGTTTTTT
CDR3: CASRQGGGAGTGELFF

D: TRBD1
V: TRBV10-3
size: few
J: TRBJ1-6
DNA: TGTGCCATCAGTGAGTCGCCCGGGACAGTGAATTCACCCCTCCACTTT
CDR3: CAISESPGTVNSPLHF

D: -
V: TRBV30
size: -
J: TRBJ2-1
DNA: TGTGCCTGGAGTGTTGACCCGACTAATGAGCAGTTCTTC
CDR3: CAWSVDPTNEQFF

D: TRBD2
V: TRBV10-3
size: -
J: TRBJ2-5
DNA: TGTGCCATCAGTACTAGCGGGACGTACCAAGAGACCCAGTACTTC
CDR3: CAISTSGTYQETQYF

D: TRBD1
V: TRBV7-9
size: once
J: TRBJ1-2
DNA: TGTGCCAGCAGCTCGGGACAGGGGGTTAACTATGGCTACACCTTC
CDR3: CASSSGQGVNYGYTF

D: -
V: TRBV21-1
size: -
J: TRBJ2-7
DNA: TGTGCCAGCAGCAATTATAACGAGCAGTACTTC
CDR3: CASSNYNEQYF

D: TRBD1
V: TRBV7-8
size: -
J: TRBJ1-1
DNA: TGTGCCAGCAGCTTACCCCAACCGGGACAGGGGGCCAAGGACACTGAAGCTTTCTTT
CDR3: CASSLPQPGQGAKDTEAFF

D: TRBD1
V: TRBV19
size: -
J: TRBJ1-1
DNA: TGTGCCAGTAGTGGGCGGGACAGGGGATATTTCACTGAAGCTTTCTTT
CDR3: CASSGRDRGYFTEAFF

D: -
V: TRBV5-1
size: -
J: TRBJ1-4
DNA: TGCGCCAGCAGCTTGGCGGGGTCAAGTAATGAAAAACTGTTTTTT
CDR3: CASSLAGSSNEKLFF

D: -
V: TRBV19
size: -
J: TRBJ1-3
DNA: TGTGCCAGTAGGGCAACAGCTTTCTCTGGAAACACCATATATTTT
CDR3: CASRATAFSGNTIYF

D: -
V: TRBV19
size: -
J: TRBJ1-4
DNA: TGTGCCAGTTCTATAGTATTCAGTTTGGATGAAAAACTGTTTTTT
CDR3: CASSIVFSLDEKLFF

D: -
V: TRBV7-9
size: -
J: TRBJ1-2
DNA: TGTGCCAGCAGCTTGATAGGGGGTGATGGCTACACCTTC
CDR3: CASSLIGGDGYTF

D: TRBD2
V: TRBV24-1
size: -
J: TRBJ2-3
DNA: TGTGCCACCCGACTAGCGGGGGCAGATACGCAGTATTTT
CDR3: CATRLAGADTQYF

D: -
V: TRBV7-9
size: -
J: TRBJ1-1
DNA: TGTGCCAGCAGTATGGGGGCAGTGAACATTGAAGCTTTCTTT
CDR3: CASSMGAVNIEAFF

D: -
V: TRBV11-1
size: once
J: TRBJ1-1
DNA: TGTGCCAGCGGAAGAAACACGGGTGAAGCTTTCTTT
CDR3: CASGRNTGEAFF

D: TRBD1
V: TRBV6-5
size: -
J: TRBJ1-2
DNA: TGTGCCAGCAGCCCCCGACAGGGATCGTATGGAAACACCTTC
CDR3: CASSPRQGSYGNTF

D: -
V: TRBV5-1
size: few
J: TRBJ2-7
DNA: TGCGCCAGCAGCTTGGGGGCAGGGACCTACGAGCAGTACTTC
CDR3: CASSLGAGTYEQYF

D: TRBD1
V: TRBV11-2
size: -
J: TRBJ2-7
DNA: TGTGCCAGCAGCTCCGGGACAGGGACCTACGAGCAGTACTTC
CDR3: CASSSGTGTYEQYF

D: -
V: TRBV4-1
size: -
J: TRBJ1-5
DNA: TGCGCCAGCAGCCAAGATCAGACGGGATATCAGCCCCAGCATTTT
CDR3: CASSQDQTGYQPQHF

D: TRBD1
V: TRBV6-5
size: -
J: TRBJ1-2
DNA: TGTGCCAGCAGCCCAGGGGGCGCCTATGGCTACACCTTC
CDR3: CASSPGGAYGYTF

D: -
V: TRBV3-1/TRBV3-2
size: -
J: TRBJ1-1
DNA: TGTGCCAGCAGCCGCTTGGGGGCAACTAACACTGAAGCTTTCTTT
CDR3: CASSRLGATNTEAFF

D: -
V: TRBV21-1
size: -
J: TRBJ2-3
DNA: TGTGCCAGCAGCTCTAAAGGGTCAGCGGGGGGTGGCCCAGATACGCAGTATTTT
CDR3: CASSSKGSAGGGPDTQYF

D: -
V: TRBV11-2
size: -
J: TRBJ2-5
DNA: TGTGCCAGCAGCCGCCAAGAGACCCAGTACTTC
CDR3: CASSRQETQYF

D: -
V: TRBV5-1
size: -
J: TRBJ2-7
DNA: TGCGCCAGCAGCTTGGGCCAGGGGTTCCACGAGCAGTACTTC
CDR3: CASSLGQGFHEQYF

D: -
V: TRBV29-1
size: -
J: TRBJ1-2
DNA: TGCAGCGTTTACGGGGTGGAGGGTAACTATGGCTACACCTTC
CDR3: CSVYGVEGNYGYTF

D: TRBD1
V: TRBV5-4
size: -
J: TRBJ1-5
DNA: TGTGCCAGCAGCCCGGACAGGGAGCTAGGGCCCCAGCATTTT
CDR3: CASSPDRELGPQHF

D: TRBD1
V: TRBV29-1
size: -
J: TRBJ1-2
DNA: TGCAGCTACACAGGGGGGGTAGACTATGGCTACACCTTC
CDR3: CSYTGGVDYGYTF

D: -
V: TRBV5-6
size: -
J: TRBJ2-7
DNA: TGTGCCAGCAGCTTGGCAACGGCGGGACAGAGGACCTACGAGCAGTACTTC
CDR3: CASSLATAGQRTYEQYF

D: -
V: TRBV24-1
size: -
J: TRBJ1-2
DNA: TGTGCCACCAGTGGGCTACAGGGCTATGGCTACACCTTC
CDR3: CATSGLQGYGYTF

D: TRBD1
V: TRBV3-1/TRBV3-2
size: -
J: TRBJ1-2
DNA: TGTGCCAGCAGCCAAGTCCCTGGACAGGGCCTCGCTACTAACTATGGCTACACCTTC
CDR3: CASSQVPGQGLATNYGYTF

D: TRBD1
V: TRBV27
size: -
J: TRBJ1-2
DNA: TGTGCCAGCAGTCCCTCAGGACAGGGGAGGAAGGGCTACACCTTC
CDR3: CASSPSGQGRKGYTF

D: -
V: TRBV5-4
size: -
J: TRBJ2-3
DNA: TGTGCCAGCACCCGGGGTGCCAGCCCCACAGATACGCAGTATTTT
CDR3: CASTRGASPTDTQYF

D: -
V: TRBV5-1
size: -
J: TRBJ1-2
DNA: TGCGCCAGCAGATTCGAGCAGGGGAACTATGGCTACACCTTC
CDR3: CASRFEQGNYGYTF

D: -
V: TRBV11-2
size: -
J: TRBJ2-3
DNA: TGCCACAAATGGGAGCCGCCGCCGAATACGCAGTATTTT
CDR3: CHKWEPPPNTQYF

D: -
V: TRBV10-2
size: -
J: TRBJ1-4
DNA: TGCGCCAGCAGCAACAGTGTTAATGAAAAACTGTTTTTT
CDR3: CASSNSVNEKLFF

D: -
V: TRBV4-1
size: -
J: TRBJ1-1
DNA: TGCGCCAGCAGCCAAGAGGTAGACATTCAAGTCCCCGAAGCTTTCTTT
CDR3: CASSQEVDIQVPEAFF

D: -
V: TRBV25-1
size: few
J: TRBJ1-1
DNA: TGTGCCAGCAGTGAATCGGGGGAGGTCACTGAAGCTTTCTTT
CDR3: CASSESGEVTEAFF

D: TRBD1
V: TRBV10-3
size: few
J: TRBJ1-2
DNA: TGTGCCATCAGTGAAGAGGGACAGGGACCCACCTTC
CDR3: CAISEEGQGPTF

D: -
V: TRBV6-1
size: once
J: TRBJ1-1
DNA: TGTGCCAGCAGTGAAGGGGGGGGAGGCGGCACTGAAGCTTTCTTT
CDR3: CASSEGGGGGTEAFF

D: -
V: TRBV20-1
size: once
J: TRBJ1-2
DNA: TGCAGTGCTAGTAACGGGAACTATGGCTACACCTTC
CDR3: CSASNGNYGYTF

D: TRBD1
V: TRBV5-4
size: -
J: TRBJ1-3
DNA: TGTGCCAGCAGCTTCGACAGGGTCAACACCATATATTTT
CDR3: CASSFDRVNTIYF

D: -
V: TRBV12-3/TRBV12-4
size: -
J: TRBJ1-2
DNA: TGTGCCAGCAGTTTCTGGGGGCACTATGGCTACACCTTC
CDR3: CASSFWGHYGYTF

D: -
V: TRBV29-1
size: once
J: TRBJ1-1
DNA: TGCAGCGTTGGGCAGGGTGGCACTGAAGCTTTCTTT
CDR3: CSVGQGGTEAFF

D: TRBD1
V: TRBV7-9
size: -
J: TRBJ1-1
DNA: TGTGCCAGCAGCTTAGGGCTGTCCGGGACAGGGAGGGAAGCTTTCTTT
CDR3: CASSLGLSGTGREAFF

D: -
V: TRBV30
size: -
J: TRBJ2-2
DNA: TGTGCCTGGAGTGAAGGACTGAGCACCGGGGAGCTGTTTTTT
CDR3: CAWSEGLSTGELFF

D: -
V: TRBV28
size: -
J: TRBJ1-5
DNA: TGTGCCAGCAGTTCACAGACAGGCAATCAGCCCCAGCATTTT
CDR3: CASSSQTGNQPQHF

D: -
V: TRBV9
size: -
J: TRBJ2-5
DNA: TGTGCCAGCAGCGTAGGTGTACGGGAGACCCAGTACTTC
CDR3: CASSVGVRETQYF

D: -
V: TRBV5-1
size: few
J: TRBJ2-3
DNA: TGCGCCAGCGGGTATGGGACTAGCACAGATACGCAGTATTTT
CDR3: CASGYGTSTDTQYF

D: TRBD1
V: TRBV27
size: -
J: TRBJ2-7
DNA: TGTGCCAGCAGTTTAGGGACAGGGGGAACCTACGAGCAGTACTTC
CDR3: CASSLGTGGTYEQYF

D: TRBD2
V: TRBV7-9
size: -
J: TRBJ2-1
DNA: TGTGCCAGCAGCTTAACGGGGGGTTACAATGAGCAGTTCTTC
CDR3: CASSLTGGYNEQFF

D: TRBD1
V: TRBV6-5
size: many
J: TRBJ1-6
DNA: TGTGCCAGCAGTCCTACCGGGACAGGGAATTCACCCCTCCACTTT
CDR3: CASSPTGTGNSPLHF

D: TRBD1
V: TRBV9
size: -
J: TRBJ2-2
DNA: TGTGCCAGCAGCCTCGGGGGGACAGGGCACACCGGGGAGCTGTTTTTT
CDR3: CASSLGGTGHTGELFF

D: TRBD1
V: TRBV6-5
size: -
J: TRBJ2-7
DNA: TGTGCCAGCAGTTACTACCGGGACAGAGCTTACGAGCAGTACTTC
CDR3: CASSYYRDRAYEQYF